These 15 T cell receptor beta chains originate from one sample sequenced in a study of T cell clonality in common variable immunodeficiency. Profiling relied on immunoSEQ multiplex PCR, and the TCRdb table lists in-frame clones only, not all of them. The sample shows 30,000 to 40,000 clones, none of them appearing just once. Sequencing was carried out using peripheral blood mononuclear cells. Receptors originate from a person between 18 and 75 years old in good health.

This clone came up many times. The sequenced part of the CDR3 DNA is TGCAGTGCTAGACCCGGGGACAGGGCGTCTGGGGCCAACGTC. Translated, it gives CSARPGDRASGANV. In full, the CDR3 is CSARPGDRASGANVLTF. The chain employs TRBV20-1 and TRBJ2-6, with 9 bases identical to TRBD1. The read halts 3 residues ahead of the CDR3 end, with the missing end drawn from the germline J gene. J was trimmed by 1 base and V by 2 bases; bases with no gene match: 6. This CDR3 spans 17 amino acids. CDR1 is DFQATT and CDR2 is SNEGSKA in the germline V gene (reference sequence).

In this sample, this clone turned up many times. The read ends 3 residues early relative to the CDR3; the germline J gene fills the gap. The chain couples TRBV29-1 to TRBJ2-3; TRBD1 agrees at 8 bases. From germline, CDR1 is SQVTM and CDR2 ANQGSEA. Trimming at V came to 3 bases and at J to 6 bases, leaving 5 bases not matched to a gene. The CDR3 runs to 13 residues. The CDR3 loop is CSVDWDRSDTQYF. CDR3 DNA (partial): TGCAGCGTTGACTGGGACAGGAGCGATACG.

This clone has ten or more counts. The sequence runs out 3 residues before the end of the CDR3; the remainder is reconstructed from the germline J gene. The chain recombines TRBV28 with TRBJ1-6; 8 positions match TRBD1. The CDR3 is 14 residues long. V dropped 6 bases and J dropped 7; count of bases not matched to a gene: 5. Germline V gene sequence: CDR1 MDHEN, CDR2 SYDVKM. Partial CDR3 DNA: TGTGCCAGCAGGCCAGGGGGCGAGAATTCACCC. It yields the protein CASRPGGENSP. The entire CDR3 sequence reads CASRPGGENSPLHF. The variable domain in full, completed from reference TRBV28 and TRBJ1-6, reads DVKVTQSSRYLVKRTGEKVFLECVQDMDHENMFWYRQDPGLGLRLIYFSYDVKMKEKGDIPEGYSVSREKKERFSLILESASTNQTSMYLCASRPGGENSPLHFGNGTRLTVT.

This clone was seen many times. Coverage ceases 3 residues before the CDR3 finishes, and the germline J gene fills in the end. The rearrangement uses TRBV2 and TRBJ1-5; D unresolved. The CDR3 sequence is 13 residues long. Germline V gene data show CDR1 as SNHLY and CDR2 as FYNNEI. V lost 4 bases and J 4 bases, leaving 8 bases between the germline ends. The CDR3 here is CASSVQSNQPQHF. CDR3 DNA, as far as it was read: TGTGCCAGCAGTGTACAGAGTAATCAGCCC.

This clone was observed many times. The read ends 3 residues shy of where the CDR3 ends; the end is completed using the germline J gene. V is TRBV13 and J is TRBJ2-7, with 7 bases that match TRBD1. V dropped 2 bases and J dropped 0; count of bases not matched to a gene: 1. CDR1 and CDR2 from the germline V gene are PRHDT and FYEKMQ (reference sequence). This CDR3 contains 14 residues. The covered CDR3 bases are TGTGCCAGCAGCTTAAACAGGGGCTCCTACGAG. This translates into CASSLNRGSYE. The whole CDR3 protein reads CASSLNRGSYEQYF.

This clone was found many times. The CDR3 end falls 3 residues outside the read, so it is completed with the germline J gene. The chain links TRBV9 to TRBJ2-3; TRBD2 aligns across 9 bases. The CDR3 sequence is 19 residues long. Germline V gene sequence: CDR1 SGDLS, CDR2 YYNGEE. The ends lost 3 bases at V and 4 bases at J; junction bases unmatched: 18. The CDR3: CASSAPDGGRASSADTQYF. CDR3 bases read: TGTGCCAGCAGCGCCCCCGATGGCGGGAGGGCAAGTAGCGCAGATACG.

This clone was detected ten times or more. The read falls 3 residues short of the CDR3 end, and the missing part is taken from the germline J gene. The chain recombines TRBV30 with TRBJ1-1, with TRBD1 as a possible D gene (6 bases). The CDR3 totals 12 residues. Germline assignment: CDR1 GTSNPN and CDR2 SVGIG (reference sequence). This CDR3 is CAWGGTGRKAFF. The part of the CDR3 DNA that was read is TGTGCCTGGGGGGGTACAGGGAGGAAA.

This clone showed up many times. The read gets to within 3 residues of the CDR3 end, and the germline J gene fills in the rest. This sequence joins TRBV5-1 and TRBJ2-5; the D is unclear. The CDR3 spans 13 residues. Germline V CDR1 and CDR2: SGHRS, YFSETQ. V lost 1 base, J lost 0 bases, and 4 bases lay in between. The CDR3 sequence is CASSLTNQETQYF. The covered CDR3 bases are TGCGCCAGCAGCTTGACTAACCAAGAGACC.

This clone showed up many times. The read ends 3 residues before the CDR3 terminus; that terminus is restored from the germline J gene. The chain combines TRBV12-3 or TRBV12-4 with TRBJ2-7, with TRBD2 matching 12 bases. V trimming: 6 bases; J trimming: 0 bases; junction bases outside the gene matches: 3. The CDR3 sequence is 15 residues long. The part of the CDR3 DNA that was read is TGTGCCAGCAGAACGACTAGCGGGAGCTCCTACGAG. Its protein product is CASRTTSGSSYE. The complete CDR3 reads CASRTTSGSSYEQYF.

The table lists this clone with many counts. The read falls 3 residues short of the CDR3 end, and the missing part is taken from the germline J gene. The rearrangement links TRBV10-1 to TRBJ2-7; no definite D call. CDR1 WNHNN and CDR2 SYGVQD come from the germline V gene (reference sequence). Deletions cut 6 bases from V and 0 bases from J, with 6 bases between. This CDR3 region has 12 residues. CDR3 bases read: TGCGCCAGCAGCCAGGACTCCTACGAG. Protein: CASSQDSYE. The entire CDR3 is CASSQDSYEQYF.

This clone appeared many times. From the germline J gene comes the end of the CDR3, since the read stops 3 residues before it. J is TRBJ1-2 and V is TRBV23-1, with 7 positions matching TRBD1. TRBV23-1 is marked as an open reading frame, function uncertain. CDR3 length: 16 residues. The junction had 12 bases not matched to a gene; V was cut back by 4 bases and J by 4 bases. The CDR3 bases that were read are TGCGCCAGCAGTCCGAAAGGAGGAGACAGGGCCTATGGC. The encoded protein is CASSPKGGDRAYG. The whole CDR3 protein is CASSPKGGDRAYGYTF.

This clone has only a few counts. The read is 3 residues too short to cover the CDR3 end, so that end is filled in from the germline J gene. The V call is TRBV30, the J call TRBJ2-3; no reliable D call. Germline CDR1 is GTSNPN and CDR2 is SVGIG (reference sequence). CDR3 size: 13 residues. Incomplete CDR3 DNA: TGTGCCTGGAGTGGGAGTAGCAATCAGCCG. Translating gives CAWSGSSNQP. Given in full, the CDR3 is CAWSGSSNQPQYF. Full variable domain (remainder filled in from reference TRBV30 and TRBJ2-3): SQTIHQWPATLVQPVGSPLSLECTVEGTSNPNLYWYRQAAGRGLQLLFYSVGIGQISSEVPQNLSASRPQDRQFILSSKKLLLSDSGFYLCAWSGSSNQPQYFGPGTRLTVL.

This clone has only a few counts. The part of the CDR3 DNA that was read is TGTGCCAGCAGTTCGGGACTAGCGGGGTACAATGAC. Its translation is CASSSGLAGYND. The full CDR3 protein reads CASSSGLAGYNDYTF. The chain is built from TRBV6-2 or TRBV6-3 and TRBJ1-2, with a possible D match to TRBD1 (5 bases). The read terminates 3 residues before the CDR3 end, so the remaining end is supplied by the germline J gene. Germline loops: CDR1 MNHEY, CDR2 SVGEGT. The CDR3 covers 15 residues.

In its sample, this clone was seen many times. The CDR3 end falls 3 residues outside the read, so it is completed with the germline J gene. The chain links TRBV20-1 to TRBJ2-1; TRBD2 aligns across 7 bases. Germline V gives CDR1 DFQATT, CDR2 SNEGSKA (reference sequence). V lost 5 bases, J lost 8 bases, and 15 bases stayed unmatched. The CDR3 length is 15 residues. CDR3 in amino acids: CSAATGLSMRDEQFF. The DNA read from the CDR3 is TGCAGTGCTGCCACGGGACTATCAATGAGGGATGAG.

This clone was counted many times. The read halts 3 residues ahead of the CDR3 end, with the missing end drawn from the germline J gene. The chain recombines TRBV3-1 (or the pseudogene TRBV3-2) with TRBJ2-1, with 7 bases lining up with TRBD2. The CDR3 consists of 15 residues. CDR1 is LGHDT and CDR2 is YNNKEL in the germline V gene (reference sequence). Trimming at V came to 5 bases and at J to 5 bases, leaving 9 bases not matched to a gene. CDR3 DNA, as far as it was read: TGTGCCAGCAGCGATCTAGCGGAGCCTGACAATGAG. Translated: CASSDLAEPDNE. The whole CDR3 sequence is CASSDLAEPDNEQFF.